These 22 T cell receptor beta chains share one sample of origin, sequenced in a study of spatial heterogeneity in lung cancer. Time point defined: sample taken at primary tumor resection. The authors sequenced whole RNA from tumor, nontumor lung or frozen PBMC without sorting. One entry per CDR3 protein results from TCRdb running MiXCR on the 5' RACE reads. The sample holds approximately 25,000 distinct CDR3 sequences; 6.9% are singletons and the top ten take 13% to 15%. Material: PBMCs, obtained at surgery. These receptors were collected from a male donor with early-stage non-small cell lung cancer.

This clonotype counts as medium-sized. V and J are TRBV5-1 and TRBJ2-3; D gene ambiguous. Germline CDR1 and CDR2: SGHRS and YFSETQ. CDR3 length equals 11 residues. The ends were cut back, 4 bases at V and 5 bases at J, with 5 bases in the middle. CDR3 DNA: TGCGCCAGCAGCACGGGAGATACGCAGTATTTT. Translation: CASSTGDTQYF. Full variable domain (outside the CDR3, taken from reference TRBV5-1 and TRBJ2-3): KAGVTQTPRYLIKTRGQQVTLSCSPISGHRSVSWYQQTPGQGLQFLFEYFSETQRNKGNFPGRFSGRQFSNSRSEMNVSTLELGDSALYLCASSTGDTQYFGPGTRLTVL.

In its sample, this clonotype ranks as medium-sized. This chain connects TRBV3-1 to TRBJ2-1, with 12 nucleotides matching TRBD2. The CDR3 is 15 residues long. Germline V lookup: CDR1 LGHDT, CDR2 YNNKEL (reference sequence). The V gene end was trimmed by 7 bases and the J gene end by 7 bases; junction bases not matched to a gene: 8. CDR3 nucleotides: TGTGCCAGCAACCTAAGGACTAGCGGGGCTAATGAGCAGTTCTTC. It codes for CASNLRTSGANEQFF.

This clonotype was counted at least ten times. The chain uses TRBV25-1 and TRBJ1-1, with D possibly TRBD1 on 5 matching bases. There are 13 residues in the CDR3. CDR1 MGHDK and CDR2 SYGVNS come from the germline V gene. V was pared by 4 bases and J by 1 base, with 7 bases between. CDR3 amino acids: CASSGTQNTEAFF. CDR3 nucleotide sequence: TGTGCCAGCAGTGGGACACAGAACACTGAAGCTTTCTTT.

This clonotype appeared many times. The chain employs TRBV28 and TRBJ1-1; no definite D call. Per the germline V gene, CDR1 is MDHEN and CDR2 is SYDVKM. The CDR3 extends over 14 amino acids. V shed 2 bases and J shed 1 base, with 8 bases lying between them. In nucleotides, the CDR3 is TGTGCCAGCAGTTTAGCGCTCCCGAACACTGAAGCTTTCTTT. This gives the protein CASSLALPNTEAFF.

This clonotype was picked up many times. The CDR3 nucleotides read TGTGCCAGCAGCTCCTGGGCCGTTGAGCAGTTCTTC. Translation: CASSSWAVEQFF. The chain has TRBV7-6 and TRBJ2-1; the D is unclear. Germline V gene sequence: CDR1 SGHVS, CDR2 FNYEAQ. The V end lost 4 bases, the J end lost 9 bases, and 10 bases lay between the germline ends. The CDR3 has 12 residues.

The rearrangement links TRBV10-1 to TRBJ2-1, with D possibly being TRBD2 (5 bases). This CDR3 is built from 15 residues. Trimming shortened V by 3 bases and J by 8 bases, and 17 bases separated the two germline ends. CDR1 WNHNN and CDR2 SYGVQD come from the germline V gene (reference sequence). CDR3 protein: CASSDSRLTADEQFF. In nucleotides, the CDR3 is TGCGCCAGCAGTGATTCGAGACTAACGGCCGATGAGCAGTTCTTC.

This clonotype was observed a few times. V gene TRBV29-1 combines with J gene TRBJ2-7, with 9 bases identical to TRBD2. Germline V CDR1 and CDR2: SQVTM, ANQGSEA. J lost 7 bases, V lost 5 bases, and 12 bases had no gene match. This CDR3 is built from 14 residues. CDR3 protein: CSVLKSGRTWEQYF. As DNA, the CDR3 is TGCAGCGTTCTCAAAAGCGGGAGGACCTGGGAGCAGTACTTC.

Ten or more counts support this clonotype. J is TRBJ2-2 and V is TRBV14; 7 bases match TRBD1. The CDR3 extends over 14 amino acids. CDR1 is SGHDN, CDR2 FVKESK, per germline. Trimming cost V 5 bases and J 5 bases; bases outside gene matches: 5. CDR3: CASSRDSRTGELFF. The CDR3 bases are TGTGCCAGCAGCAGGGACAGCCGAACCGGGGAGCTGTTTTTT. The full variable domain, rest sourced from reference TRBV14 and TRBJ2-2, is EAGVTQFPSHSVIEKGQTVTLRCDPISGHDNLYWYRRVMGKEIKFLLHFVKESKQDESGMPNNRFLAERTGGTYSTLKVQPAELEDSGVYFCASSRDSRTGELFFGEGSRLTVL.

This clonotype has at least ten counts. The genes are TRBV3-1 and TRBJ2-3; D is unclear. Trimming took off 3 bases at V and 0 bases at J, with 7 bases between the two ends. CDR3 length equals 14 residues. Germline CDR1 LGHDT, CDR2 YNNKEL (reference sequence). CDR3 DNA sequence: TGTGCCAGCAGCCACGGACGAAGCACAGATACGCAGTATTTT. As protein: CASSHGRSTDTQYF.

This clonotype occurred many times. The chain joins TRBV6-6 to TRBJ1-5; tentatively, D is TRBD1 (5 bases). The ends were cut back, 0 bases at V and 7 bases at J, with 10 bases in the middle. The germline V gene has CDR1 MNHNY and CDR2 SVGAGI (reference sequence). CDR3 length: 14 residues. DNA of the CDR3: TGTGCCAGCAGTTACTCACAGGTCGGACAGCCCCAGCATTTT. This encodes CASSYSQVGQPQHF.

This clonotype was found many times. The chain has TRBV29-1 and TRBJ1-6; D possibly corresponds to TRBD1 (6 bases). Trimming pared 7 bases from V and 14 bases from J, leaving 18 bases between. Germline values: CDR1 SQVTM, CDR2 ANQGSEA. The CDR3 is 12 residues long. In nucleotides, the CDR3 is TGCAGCGCAAGGACAGAGGGAGAGACCCTCCACTTT. Encoded protein: CSARTEGETLHF.

The chain links TRBV12-3 or TRBV12-4 to TRBJ2-3; 10 positions match TRBD2. V lost 5 bases to trimming and J lost 1 base; unmatched junction nucleotides: 3. The CDR3 length is 15 residues. The CDR3: CASSSGGAGTDTQYF. The DNA for the CDR3 is TGTGCCAGCAGTAGCGGGGGGGCCGGCACAGATACGCAGTATTTT.

This clonotype has ten or more counts. The chain employs TRBV7-9 and TRBJ1-1; no reliable D call. Germline V gene sequence: CDR1 SEHNR, CDR2 FQNEAQ (reference sequence). The CDR3 sequence is 12 residues long. V dropped 6 bases and J dropped 1 base, with 6 bases sitting between them. The CDR3 region has the DNA TGTGCCAGCAGGGCAGCGAACACTGAAGCTTTCTTT. Translating gives CASRAANTEAFF.

This clonotype was detected many times. The chain has TRBV20-1 and TRBJ2-1; D uncertain. Germline CDR1 reads DFQATT; CDR2 reads SNEGSKA (reference sequence). CDR3 length: 14 amino acids. V was pared by 4 bases and J by 3 bases, with 13 bases between. Here the CDR3 DNA reads TGCAGTGCTACCGATATAGTTCTCTACAATGAGCAGTTCTTC. It translates to CSATDIVLYNEQFF.

The chain is built from TRBV20-1 and TRBJ2-4; the D is unclear. Germline lookup yields CDR1 DFQATT and CDR2 SNEGSKA (reference sequence). This CDR3 has 15 residues. Trimming stripped 0 bases from V and 8 bases from J, with 17 bases between. DNA of the CDR3: TGCAGTGCTAGAGACGCCCGAAGTACCTCGGACATTCAGTACTTC. Protein sequence: CSARDARSTSDIQYF.

V is TRBV6-5 and J is TRBJ2-1; TRBD2 is a possible D gene (6 bases). This CDR3 region has 14 residues. Trimming stripped 6 bases from V and 6 bases from J, with 15 bases between. CDR1 is MNHEY, CDR2 SVGAGI, per germline. The CDR3 DNA sequence: TGTGCCAGCAGCGGAGGAGGGACCCGCAATGAGCAGTTCTTC. Translation gives CASSGGGTRNEQFF.

This clonotype has only a few counts. The genes are TRBV2 and TRBJ2-1, with 10 bases lining up with TRBD2. The CDR3 sequence is 13 residues long. Trimming cost V 6 bases and J 9 bases; bases outside gene matches: 5. CDR1 and CDR2 from the germline V gene are SNHLY and FYNNEI. CDR3 loop: CASRELAGAEQFF. CDR3 nucleotide sequence: TGTGCCAGCAGGGAGCTAGCGGGAGCTGAGCAGTTCTTC.

This clonotype was counted ten times or more. V gene TRBV29-1 combines with J gene TRBJ2-3; TRBD1 might be the D (5 bases). The germline gives CDR1 SQVTM, CDR2 ANQGSEA. The CDR3 totals 12 residues. Trimming took off 7 bases at V and 0 bases at J, with 8 bases between the two ends. CDR3 sequence: CSARQSTDTQYF. In nucleotides, the CDR3 is TGCAGCGCTCGACAGAGCACAGATACGCAGTATTTT.

This chain connects TRBV5-1 to TRBJ2-1, with 8 bases aligning to TRBD1. The trim removed 7 bases at V and 2 bases at J, leaving 5 bases unmatched. CDR1 and CDR2 from the germline V gene are SGHRS and YFSETQ. This CDR3 comprises 14 residues. The CDR3 nucleotides read TGCGCCAGCGGACAGGGTATGACCTACAATGAGCAGTTCTTC. It encodes CASGQGMTYNEQFF.

This clonotype was recorded at least ten times. This rearrangement joins TRBV28 to TRBJ1-2; D is perhaps TRBD1 (6 bases). The germline V gene has CDR1 MDHEN and CDR2 SYDVKM. This CDR3 comprises 14 residues. The V gene lost 5 bases and the J gene lost 7 bases, with 17 bases spanning the gap. The chain's CDR3 is CASSRGTIGSGYTF. Written as DNA, the CDR3 is TGTGCCAGCAGTCGCGGGACAATCGGCAGTGGCTACACCTTC.

By its share, this clonotype is medium-sized. The chain recombines TRBV20-1 with TRBJ2-5; TRBD2 aligns across 13 bases. CDR1 DFQATT and CDR2 SNEGSKA come from the germline V gene (reference sequence). The CDR3 runs 15 residues. J was trimmed by 4 bases and V by 6 bases; bases with no gene match: 8. This CDR3 is CSARLAGGLGETQYF. Here the CDR3 DNA reads TGCAGTGCCCGACTAGCGGGGGGCCTAGGAGAGACCCAGTACTTC.

This chain links TRBV27 with TRBJ2-7, with D unresolved. The germline V and J ends were trimmed by 4 bases and 0 bases, with 10 bases remaining between them. CDR3 length: 14 amino acids. Germline lookup yields CDR1 MNHEY and CDR2 SMNVEV (reference sequence). CDR3 coding DNA: TGTGCCAGCAGTTGGACGAGGAACTCCTACGAGCAGTACTTC. This sequence encodes CASSWTRNSYEQYF.